The present T cell receptor (beta chain) was sequenced within a study of CD8+CD57+ T cells in acquired aplastic anemia. Study as a whole: An average of roughly 3 ug of DNA was obtained from sorted CD4+ and CD8+ cells.

CDR3 and TCR beta VDJ profiling relied on genomic DNA as the template. MiXCR, applied by TCRdb to the reads, yields one record per CDR3 protein. This sample has roughly 200,000 distinct CDR3 sequences, with 65% found just once. Germline V lookup: CDR1 LNHDA, CDR2 SQIVND (reference sequence). Losses at the gene ends were 3 bases for V and 5 bases for J; bases not matched to a gene: 10. This CDR3 comprises 16 residues. All patients picked for sequencing had shown, by flow cytometry, an expansion of CD8+CD57+ cells. The sample comprised sorted CD4+, CD8+, or CD8+CD57+ T cells (not recorded which) from PBMCs. This chain links TRBV19 with TRBJ2-7, with 10 bases aligning to TRBD2. The sequence was collected from a human donor with aplastic anemia. CDR3 loop: CASSIVLAGGQDEQYF. CDR3 DNA sequence: TGTGCCAGTAGTATCGTGTTAGCGGGAGGTCAGGACGAGCAGTACTTC.